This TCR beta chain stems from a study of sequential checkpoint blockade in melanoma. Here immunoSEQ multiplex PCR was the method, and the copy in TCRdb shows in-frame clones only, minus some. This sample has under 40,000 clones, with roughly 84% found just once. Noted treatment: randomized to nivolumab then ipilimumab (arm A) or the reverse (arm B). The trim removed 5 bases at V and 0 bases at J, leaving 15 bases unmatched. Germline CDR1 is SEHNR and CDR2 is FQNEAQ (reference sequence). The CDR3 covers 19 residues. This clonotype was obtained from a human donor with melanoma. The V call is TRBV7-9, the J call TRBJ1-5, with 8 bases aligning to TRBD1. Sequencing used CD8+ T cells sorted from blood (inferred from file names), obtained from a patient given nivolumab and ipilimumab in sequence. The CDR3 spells CASSPETGAKLLSNQPQHF. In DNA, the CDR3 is TGTGCCAGCAGCCCAGAGACAGGGGCCAAGCTTCTTAGCAATCAGCCCCAGCATTTT. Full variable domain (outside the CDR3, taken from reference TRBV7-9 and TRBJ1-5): DTGVSQNPRHKITKRGQNVTFRCDPISEHNRLYWYRQTLGQGPEFLTYFQNEAQLEKSRLLSDRFSAERPKGSFSTLEIQRTEQGDSAMYLCASSPETGAKLLSNQPQHFGDGTRLSIL.